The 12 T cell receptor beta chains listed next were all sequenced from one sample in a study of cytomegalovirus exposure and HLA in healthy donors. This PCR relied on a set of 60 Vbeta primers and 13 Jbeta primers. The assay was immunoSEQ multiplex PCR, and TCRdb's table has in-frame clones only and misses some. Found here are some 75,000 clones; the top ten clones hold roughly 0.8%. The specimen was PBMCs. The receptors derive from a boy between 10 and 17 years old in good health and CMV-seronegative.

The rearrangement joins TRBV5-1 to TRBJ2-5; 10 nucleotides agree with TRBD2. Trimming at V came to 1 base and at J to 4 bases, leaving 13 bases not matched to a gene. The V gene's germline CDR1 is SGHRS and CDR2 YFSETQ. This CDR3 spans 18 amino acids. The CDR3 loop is CASSLLGLAGAKVETQYF. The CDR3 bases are TGCGCCAGCAGCTTGTTAGGGCTAGCGGGAGCAAAGGTAGAGACCCAGTACTTC.

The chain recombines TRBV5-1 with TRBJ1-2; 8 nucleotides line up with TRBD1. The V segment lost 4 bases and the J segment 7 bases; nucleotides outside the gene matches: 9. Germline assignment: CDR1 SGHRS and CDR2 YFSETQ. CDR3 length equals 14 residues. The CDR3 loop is CASSNGQGGLGYTF. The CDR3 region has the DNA TGCGCCAGCAGCAACGGACAGGGCGGGCTTGGCTACACCTTC.

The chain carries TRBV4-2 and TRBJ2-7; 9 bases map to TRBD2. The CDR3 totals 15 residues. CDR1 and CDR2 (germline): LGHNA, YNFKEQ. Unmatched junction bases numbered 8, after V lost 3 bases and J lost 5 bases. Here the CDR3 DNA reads TGTGCCAGCAGCCAGCCGGGACTAGCCCTTAACGAGCAGTACTTC. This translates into CASSQPGLALNEQYF.

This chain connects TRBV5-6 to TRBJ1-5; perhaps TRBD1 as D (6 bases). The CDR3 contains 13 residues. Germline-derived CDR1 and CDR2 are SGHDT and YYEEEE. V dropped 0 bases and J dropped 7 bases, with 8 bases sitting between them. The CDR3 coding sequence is TGTGCCAGCAGCTTGGGGGGGCGCCAGCCCCAGCATTTT. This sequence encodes CASSLGGRQPQHF.

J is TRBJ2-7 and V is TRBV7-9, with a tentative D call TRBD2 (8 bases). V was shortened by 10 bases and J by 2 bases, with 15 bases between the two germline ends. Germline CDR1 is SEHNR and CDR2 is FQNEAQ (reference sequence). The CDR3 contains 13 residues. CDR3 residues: CATRGGQPYEQYF. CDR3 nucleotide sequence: TGTGCCACCCGGGGGGGACAGCCCTACGAGCAGTACTTC.

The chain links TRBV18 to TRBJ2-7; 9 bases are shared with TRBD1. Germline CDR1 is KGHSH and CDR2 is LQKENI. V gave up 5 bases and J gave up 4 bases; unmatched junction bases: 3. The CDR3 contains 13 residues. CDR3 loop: CASSAGTGYEQYF. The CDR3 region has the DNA TGTGCCAGCTCAGCCGGGACAGGGTACGAGCAGTACTTC.

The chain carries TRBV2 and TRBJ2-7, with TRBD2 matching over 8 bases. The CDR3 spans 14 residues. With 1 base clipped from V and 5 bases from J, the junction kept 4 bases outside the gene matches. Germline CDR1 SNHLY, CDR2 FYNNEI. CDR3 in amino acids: CASSEVLLADEQYF. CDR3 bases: TGTGCCAGCAGTGAAGTACTACTAGCGGACGAGCAGTACTTC. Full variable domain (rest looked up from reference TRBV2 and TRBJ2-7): EPEVTQTPSHQVTQMGQEVILRCVPISNHLYFYWYRQILGQKVEFLVSFYNNEISEKSEIFDDQFSVERPDGSNFTLKIRSTKLEDSAMYFCASSEVLLADEQYFGPGTRLTVT.

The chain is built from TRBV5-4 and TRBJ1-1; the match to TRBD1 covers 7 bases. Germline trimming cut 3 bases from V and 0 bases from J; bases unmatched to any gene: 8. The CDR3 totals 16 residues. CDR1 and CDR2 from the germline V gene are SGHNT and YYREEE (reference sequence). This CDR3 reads CASSSKKGQLNTEAFF. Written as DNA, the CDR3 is TGTGCCAGCAGCTCGAAAAAGGGACAGCTGAACACTGAAGCTTTCTTT.

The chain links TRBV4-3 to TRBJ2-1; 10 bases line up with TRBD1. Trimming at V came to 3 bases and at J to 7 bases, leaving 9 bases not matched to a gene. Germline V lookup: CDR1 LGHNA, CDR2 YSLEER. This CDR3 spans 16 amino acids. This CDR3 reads CASSQMTGGDDNEQFF. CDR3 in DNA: TGCGCCAGCAGCCAGATGACAGGGGGCGATGATAATGAGCAGTTCTTC.

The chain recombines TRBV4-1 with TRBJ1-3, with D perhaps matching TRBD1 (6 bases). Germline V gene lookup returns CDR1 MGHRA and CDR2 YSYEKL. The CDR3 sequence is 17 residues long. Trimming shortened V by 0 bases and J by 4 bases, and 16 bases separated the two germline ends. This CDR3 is CASSQEMNRVVGNTIYF. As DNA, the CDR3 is TGCGCCAGCAGCCAAGAAATGAACAGGGTCGTCGGAAACACCATATATTTT.

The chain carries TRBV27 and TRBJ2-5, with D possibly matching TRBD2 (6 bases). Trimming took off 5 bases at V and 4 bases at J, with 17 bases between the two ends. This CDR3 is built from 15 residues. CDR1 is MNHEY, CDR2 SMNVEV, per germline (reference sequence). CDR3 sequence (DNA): TGTGCCAGCAGTATAGGGGCCTCTAGCGCAGAGACCCAGTACTTC. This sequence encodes CASSIGASSAETQYF.

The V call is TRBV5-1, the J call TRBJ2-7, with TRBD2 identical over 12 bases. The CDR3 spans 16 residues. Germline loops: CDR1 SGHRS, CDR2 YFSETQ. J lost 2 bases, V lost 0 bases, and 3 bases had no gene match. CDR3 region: CASSLALAGGPYEQYF. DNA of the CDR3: TGCGCCAGCAGCTTGGCTCTAGCGGGAGGGCCCTACGAGCAGTACTTC.